This T cell receptor beta chain was identified in a study of molecular identifiers for immune sequencing clone quantification. The study's findings and limits: In CMV-specific effectors, clones above 20 copies held over 99% of molecules; naive, under 1%.

Regarding this clonotype: Its antigen remains unknown.

Researchers sorted naive CD8 T cells as cells that were CD8+CD4-CCR7+CD45RA+. There are 14 residues in the CDR3. Trimming stripped 2 bases from V and 0 bases from J, with 8 bases between. Germline V gene data show CDR1 as WSHSY and CDR2 as SAAADI. MiXCR was run by TCRdb on the PCR reads, yielding one entry per CDR3 protein. The sample yields a few hundred thousand distinct CDR3 sequences, roughly 24% seen once. The chain couples TRBV10-2 to TRBJ2-7; D remains ambiguous. The sequencing input was naive CD8+ T cells from blood, with Jurkat cell RNA spiked in. Regarding subset: FACS-sorted CD8+CD4-CCR7+CD45RA+ naive T cells. This receptor was taken from a human donor in good health. Some libraries in this study had Jurkat cell RNA spiked in. CDR3 coding DNA: TGCGCCAGCAGTGAGACCGGACCCTCCTACGAGCAGTACTTC. Translating gives CASSETGPSYEQYF.